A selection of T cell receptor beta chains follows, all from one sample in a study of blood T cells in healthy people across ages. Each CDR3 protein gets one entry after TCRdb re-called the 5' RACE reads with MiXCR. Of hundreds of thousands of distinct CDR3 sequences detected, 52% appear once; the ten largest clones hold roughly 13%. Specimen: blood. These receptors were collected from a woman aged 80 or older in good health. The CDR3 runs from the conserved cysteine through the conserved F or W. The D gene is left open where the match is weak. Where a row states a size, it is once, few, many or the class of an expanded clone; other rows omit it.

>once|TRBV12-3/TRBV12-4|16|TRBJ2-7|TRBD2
TGTGCCAGCAGTCCCCTAGGGGGCGGGAGGGCGTACGAGCAGTACTTC
CASSPLGGGRAYEQYF
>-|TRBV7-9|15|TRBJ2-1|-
TGTGCCGGCCCTCCCGAGGGTGACTCTACAAATGAGCAGTTCTTC
CAGPPEGDSTNEQFF
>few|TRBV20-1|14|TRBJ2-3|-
TGCAGTGCTCCGACTTGGGACAGCACAGATACGCAGTATTTT
CSAPTWDSTDTQYF
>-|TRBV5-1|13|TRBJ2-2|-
TGCGCCAGCGCCGTGGGGCGAACCGGGGAGCTGTTTTTT
CASAVGRTGELFF
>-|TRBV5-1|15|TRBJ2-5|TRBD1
TGCGCCAGCAGCTTGATGGACAGGCGACAAGAGACCCAGTACTTC
CASSLMDRRQETQYF
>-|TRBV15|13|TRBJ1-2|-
TGTGCCACCAGCATAGCAGGGAACTATGGCTACACCTTC
CATSIAGNYGYTF
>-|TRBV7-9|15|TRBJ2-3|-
TGTGCCAGCAGCTTAGGGACACCCATCACAGATACGCAGTATTTT
CASSLGTPITDTQYF
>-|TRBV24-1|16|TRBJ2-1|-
TGTGCCACCAGTGATTTCAGGGCCAGCTCCTACAATGAGCAGTTCTTC
CATSDFRASSYNEQFF
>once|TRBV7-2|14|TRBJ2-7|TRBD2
TGTGCCAGCAGGCGAGGGAGGGGCTCCTACGAGCAGTACTTC
CASRRGRGSYEQYF
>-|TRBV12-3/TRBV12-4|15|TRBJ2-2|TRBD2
TGTGCCAGCAGTTTACTAGCGGGGCGCACCGGGGAGCTGTTTTTT
CASSLLAGRTGELFF
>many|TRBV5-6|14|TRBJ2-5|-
TGTGCCAGCAGCTTGGGTGGAACCAGAGAGACCCAGTACTTC
CASSLGGTRETQYF
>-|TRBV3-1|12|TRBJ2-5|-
TGTGCCAGCCAGGGAACCGGAGAGACCCAGTACTTC
CASQGTGETQYF
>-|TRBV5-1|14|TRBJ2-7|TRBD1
TGCGCCAGCAGCTTGCTTCAGGGGGTAAAGGAGCAGTACTTC
CASSLLQGVKEQYF
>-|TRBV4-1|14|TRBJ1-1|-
TGCGCCAGCAGCCAAGATGGCTGGGGCACTGAAGCTTTCTTT
CASSQDGWGTEAFF
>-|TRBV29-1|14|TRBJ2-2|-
TGCAGCGTTGGAGCGCGTACGAACACCGGGGAGCTGTTTTTT
CSVGARTNTGELFF
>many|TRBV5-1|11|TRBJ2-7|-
TGTGCCAGCAGTGAAGCCTACGAGCAGTACTTC
CASSEAYEQYF
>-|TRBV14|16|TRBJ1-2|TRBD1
TGTGCCAGCAGCCAAGAAGGTCCGGGACAGGGGCATGGCTACACCTTC
CASSQEGPGQGHGYTF
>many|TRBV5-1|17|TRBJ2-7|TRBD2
TGCGCCAGCAGCTTGGCGCTAGCGGGAGGCACCACCTACGAGCAGTACTTC
CASSLALAGGTTYEQYF
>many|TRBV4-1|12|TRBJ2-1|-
TGCGCCAGCAGCACGCCTTACAATGAGCAGTTCTTC
CASSTPYNEQFF
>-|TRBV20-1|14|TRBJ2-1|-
TGCAGTGCTAGACGGGCCGTTGGGGGCGATGAGCAGTTCTTC
CSARRAVGGDEQFF
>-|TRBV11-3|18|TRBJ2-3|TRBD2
TGTGCCAGCAGCTCGGGAGCTCTAGCGGGGGGGGCCACAGATACGCAGTATTTT
CASSSGALAGGATDTQYF
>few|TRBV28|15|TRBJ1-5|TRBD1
TGTGCCAGCAGAAAGGGGGACAGGGGGTATCAGCCCCAGCATTTT
CASRKGDRGYQPQHF
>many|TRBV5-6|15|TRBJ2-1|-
TGTGCCAGCAGCTGGGGGACGGTCTCCTACAATGAGCAGTTCTTC
CASSWGTVSYNEQFF